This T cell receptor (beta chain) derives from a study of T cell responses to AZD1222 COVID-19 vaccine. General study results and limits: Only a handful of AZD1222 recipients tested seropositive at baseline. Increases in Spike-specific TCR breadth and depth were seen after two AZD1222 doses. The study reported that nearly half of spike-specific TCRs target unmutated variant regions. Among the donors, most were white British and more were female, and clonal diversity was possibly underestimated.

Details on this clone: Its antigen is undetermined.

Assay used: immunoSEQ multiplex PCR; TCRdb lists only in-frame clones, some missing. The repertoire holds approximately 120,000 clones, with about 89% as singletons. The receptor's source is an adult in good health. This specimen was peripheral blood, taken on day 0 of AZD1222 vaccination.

CDR3 coding DNA: TGTGCCACCTCTCCCGGGACAGGGGTGACAGATACGCAGTATTTT. It translates to CATSPGTGVTDTQYF. This chain uses TRBV24-1 with TRBJ2-3, with TRBD1 matching 10 bases. Germline assignment: CDR1 KGHDR and CDR2 SFDVKD. This CDR3 contains 15 residues. With 9 bases clipped from V and 3 bases from J, the junction kept 8 bases outside the gene matches.